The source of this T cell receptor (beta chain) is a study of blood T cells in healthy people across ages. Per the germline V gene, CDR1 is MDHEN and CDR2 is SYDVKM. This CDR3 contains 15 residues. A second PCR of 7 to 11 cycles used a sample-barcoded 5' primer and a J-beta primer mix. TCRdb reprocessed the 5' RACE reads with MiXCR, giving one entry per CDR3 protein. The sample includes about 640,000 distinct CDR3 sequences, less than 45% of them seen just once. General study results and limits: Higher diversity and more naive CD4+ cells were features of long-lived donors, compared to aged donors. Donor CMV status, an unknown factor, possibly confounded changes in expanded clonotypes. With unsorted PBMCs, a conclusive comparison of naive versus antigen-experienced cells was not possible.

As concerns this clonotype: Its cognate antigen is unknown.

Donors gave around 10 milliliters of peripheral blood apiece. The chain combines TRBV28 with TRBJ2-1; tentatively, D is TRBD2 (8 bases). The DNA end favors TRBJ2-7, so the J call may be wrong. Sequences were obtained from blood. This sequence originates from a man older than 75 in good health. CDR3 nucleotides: TGTGCCAGTTCGCCAGCGGGAGTAGGGGGCGATGAGCAGTACTTC. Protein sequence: CASSPAGVGGDEQYF.